The TCR beta chain under discussion was sequenced for a study of T cells in Graves' hyperthyroidism and ophthalmopathy. Findings and caveats of the study: Blood also carried most thyroid clonotypes expanded above 0.001.

Of note for this clonotype: What it recognizes is unknown.

Amplified regions were TCR beta CDR3 sequences from RNA transcripts. The HTBI primer set served for first-round RT-PCR of the TCR CDR3. TCRdb recomputed calls from the multiplex PCR reads with MiXCR, one row per CDR3 protein. The table records roughly 420,000 distinct CDR3 sequences, roughly 14% of them present only once. V was clipped by 6 bases and J by 3 bases, with 17 bases between them. CDR3 length: 14 residues. Germline V lookup: CDR1 DFQATT, CDR2 SNEGSKA (reference sequence). This chain joins TRBV20-1 and TRBJ1-1; TRBD1 might be the D (6 bases). The TCR originated in a woman under 30 with Graves' hyperthyroidism. The sequenced material came from blood. CDR3 in DNA: TGCAGTGCCCAGGACTATAACAGGGACACTGAAGCTTTCTTT. Protein: CSAQDYNRDTEAFF.